One sample yielded the 6 T cell receptor beta chains listed below, sequenced in a study of blood T cell repertoires in COVID-19. TCRdb's copy holds only in-frame clones and misses some; the assay was immunoSEQ multiplex PCR. The sample records 50,000 to 60,000 clones, approximately 80% being singletons. Sequenced input: peripheral blood. All receptors derive from a human donor in a cohort sampled during active or convalescent COVID-19.

The rearrangement joins TRBV9 to TRBJ2-3; 7 nucleotides agree with TRBD1. The germline V gene has CDR1 SGDLS and CDR2 YYNGEE. J was trimmed by 2 bases and V by 4 bases; bases with no gene match: 7. The length of the CDR3 is 15 residues. CDR3 DNA: TGTGCCAGCAGCCTGGACAGGAGTCCCACAGATACGCAGTATTTT. Encoded protein: CASSLDRSPTDTQYF.

J is TRBJ2-1 and V is TRBV25-1, with 10 bases fitting TRBD2. The germline V gene has CDR1 MGHDK and CDR2 SYGVNS. The CDR3 is made up of 16 amino acids. V dropped 3 bases and J dropped 6; count of bases not matched to a gene: 8. CDR3 loop: CASSDLTSGALNEQFF. CDR3 DNA sequence: TGTGCCAGCAGTGATCTAACTAGCGGGGCCCTCAATGAGCAGTTCTTC.

V usage is TRBV6-2 or TRBV6-3 and J usage is TRBJ2-1, with D possibly being TRBD2 (6 bases). The V gene lost 0 bases and the J gene lost 10 bases, with 10 bases spanning the gap. The germline CDR1 and CDR2 sequences are MNHEY and SVGEGT. This CDR3 comprises 13 residues. The CDR3 loop is CASSYSSTREQFF. CDR3 DNA sequence: TGTGCCAGCAGTTACTCGTCGACTAGGGAGCAGTTCTTC.

This clone occurred a few times. The chain recombines TRBV5-1 with TRBJ1-2; 8 bases are a match to TRBD1. Losses at the gene ends were 5 bases for V and 6 bases for J; bases not matched to a gene: 9. Germline V gene lookup returns CDR1 SGHRS and CDR2 YFSETQ. The CDR3 sequence is 14 residues long. Here the CDR3 reads CASRKGQGSNGYTF. CDR3 sequence (DNA): TGCGCCAGCAGAAAAGGACAGGGATCGAATGGCTACACCTTC.

This clone was seen a few times. V usage is TRBV2 and J usage is TRBJ1-4; maybe TRBD1 (6 bases). Per the germline V gene, CDR1 is SNHLY and CDR2 is FYNNEI. Trimming removed 1 base at V and 9 bases at J, with 18 bases between. The CDR3 contains 16 residues. The CDR3 coding sequence is TGTGCCAGCAGTGAAGGCAGGACAGCACGGACAAAAAAACTGTTTTTT. It encodes CASSEGRTARTKKLFF.

This chain connects TRBV23-1 to TRBJ1-2; 7 bases align to TRBD1. TRBV23-1 belongs to the ORF category, with a function that is uncertain. Trimming at V came to 10 bases and at J to 2 bases, leaving 16 bases not matched to a gene. This CDR3 has 16 residues. The CDR3 DNA is TGCGCCATCCCACCGAGGGGGCTGTCGTCCAACTATGGCTACACCTTC. It translates to CAIPPRGLSSNYGYTF.